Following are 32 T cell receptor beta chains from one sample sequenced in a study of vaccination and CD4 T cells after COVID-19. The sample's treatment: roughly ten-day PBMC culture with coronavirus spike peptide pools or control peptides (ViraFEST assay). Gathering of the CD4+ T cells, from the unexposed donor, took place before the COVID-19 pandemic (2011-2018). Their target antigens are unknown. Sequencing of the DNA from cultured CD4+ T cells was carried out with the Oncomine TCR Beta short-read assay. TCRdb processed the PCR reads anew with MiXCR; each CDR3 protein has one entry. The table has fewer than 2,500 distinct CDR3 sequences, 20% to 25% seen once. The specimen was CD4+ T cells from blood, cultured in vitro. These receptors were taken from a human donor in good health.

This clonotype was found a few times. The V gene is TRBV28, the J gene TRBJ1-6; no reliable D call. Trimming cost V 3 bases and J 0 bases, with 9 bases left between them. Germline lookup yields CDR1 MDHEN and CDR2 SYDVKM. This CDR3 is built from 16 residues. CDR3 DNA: TGTGCCAGCAGTTTTGCAGGTAGCTCCTATAATTCACCCCTCCACTTT. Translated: CASSFAGSSYNSPLHF.

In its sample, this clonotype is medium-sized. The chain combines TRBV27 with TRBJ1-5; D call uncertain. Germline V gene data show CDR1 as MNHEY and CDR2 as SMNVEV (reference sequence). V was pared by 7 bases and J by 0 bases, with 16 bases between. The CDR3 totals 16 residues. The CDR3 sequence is CASMPGNLYSNQPQHF. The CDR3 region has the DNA TGTGCCAGCATGCCGGGTAACCTTTATAGCAATCAGCCCCAGCATTTT.

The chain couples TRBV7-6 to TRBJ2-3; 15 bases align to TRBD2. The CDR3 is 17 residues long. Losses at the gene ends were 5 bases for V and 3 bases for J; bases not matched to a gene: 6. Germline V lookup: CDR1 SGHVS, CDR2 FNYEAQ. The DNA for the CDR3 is TGTGCCAGCAGCCCAGTCGGGACTAGCGGGGGGACAGATACGCAGTATTTT. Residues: CASSPVGTSGGTDTQYF.

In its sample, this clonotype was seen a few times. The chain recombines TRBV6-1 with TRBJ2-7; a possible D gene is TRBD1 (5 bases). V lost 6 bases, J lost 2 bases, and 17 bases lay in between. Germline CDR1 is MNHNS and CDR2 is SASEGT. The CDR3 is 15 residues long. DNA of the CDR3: TGTGCCAGCAGGACCAGCAGGCAGGGAACCTACGAGCAGTACTTC. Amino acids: CASRTSRQGTYEQYF.

The CDR3 bases are TGCACCAGTCCAAAGGTTCGGGAATGGACAGATACGCAGTATTTT. Translated: CTSPKVREWTDTQYF. The chain recombines TRBV1 with TRBJ2-3; TRBD1, the table's D call, was not compared with the DNA. TRBV1 is recorded as a pseudogene. This CDR3 region has 15 residues.

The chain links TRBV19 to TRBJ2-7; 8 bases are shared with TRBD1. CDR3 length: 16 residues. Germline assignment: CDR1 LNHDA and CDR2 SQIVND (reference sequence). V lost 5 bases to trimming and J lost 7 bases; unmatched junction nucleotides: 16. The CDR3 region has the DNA TGTGCCAGTAGTGAGCTAGGACAGGGTTATTGGTCGGAGCAGTACTTC. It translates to CASSELGQGYWSEQYF. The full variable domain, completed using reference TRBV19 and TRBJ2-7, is DGGITQSPKYLFRKEGQNVTLSCEQNLNHDAMYWYRQDPGQGLRLIYYSQIVNDFQKGDIAEGYSVSREKKESFPLTVTSAQKNPTAFYLCASSELGQGYWSEQYFGPGTRLTVT.

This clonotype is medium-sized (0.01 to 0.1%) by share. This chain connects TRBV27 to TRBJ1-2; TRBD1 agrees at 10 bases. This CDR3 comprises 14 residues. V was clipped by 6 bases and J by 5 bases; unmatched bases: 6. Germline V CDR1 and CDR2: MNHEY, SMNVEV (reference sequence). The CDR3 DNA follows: TGTGCCAGCAGATTTAGACAGGGGGCATATGGCTACACCTTC. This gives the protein CASRFRQGAYGYTF.

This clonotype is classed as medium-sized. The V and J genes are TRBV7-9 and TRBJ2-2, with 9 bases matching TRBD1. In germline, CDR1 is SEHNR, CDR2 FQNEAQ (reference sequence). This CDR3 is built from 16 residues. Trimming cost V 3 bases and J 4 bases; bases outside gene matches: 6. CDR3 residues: CASSFRQGVSTGELFF. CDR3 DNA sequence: TGTGCCAGCAGCTTTCGACAGGGGGTGAGCACCGGGGAGCTGTTTTTT.

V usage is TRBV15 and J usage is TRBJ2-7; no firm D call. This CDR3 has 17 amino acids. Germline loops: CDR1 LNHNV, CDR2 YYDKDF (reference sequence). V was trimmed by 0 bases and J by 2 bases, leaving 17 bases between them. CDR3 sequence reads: CATSRDAADLKAYEQYF. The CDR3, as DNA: TGTGCCACCAGCAGAGACGCGGCGGACCTGAAGGCCTACGAGCAGTACTTC.

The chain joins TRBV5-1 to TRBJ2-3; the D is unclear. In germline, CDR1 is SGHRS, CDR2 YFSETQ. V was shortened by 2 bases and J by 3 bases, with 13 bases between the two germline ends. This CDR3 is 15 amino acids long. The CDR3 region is CASSLGSQRTDTQYF. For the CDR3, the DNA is TGCGCCAGCAGCTTAGGGTCTCAAAGGACAGATACGCAGTATTTT.

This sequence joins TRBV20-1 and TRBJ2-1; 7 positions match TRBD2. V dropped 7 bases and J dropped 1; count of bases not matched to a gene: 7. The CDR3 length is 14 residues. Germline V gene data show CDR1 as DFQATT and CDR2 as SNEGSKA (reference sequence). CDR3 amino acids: CSDMGGKSYNEQFF. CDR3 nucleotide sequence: TGCAGTGACATGGGAGGGAAGTCCTACAATGAGCAGTTCTTC.

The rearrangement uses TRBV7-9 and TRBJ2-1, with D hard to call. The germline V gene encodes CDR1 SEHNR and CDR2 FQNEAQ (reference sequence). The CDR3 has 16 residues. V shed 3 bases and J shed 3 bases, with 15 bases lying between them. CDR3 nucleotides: TGTGCCAGCAGCTTGCTCGGGCGGCTCTTCTACAATGAGCAGTTCTTC. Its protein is CASSLLGRLFYNEQFF.

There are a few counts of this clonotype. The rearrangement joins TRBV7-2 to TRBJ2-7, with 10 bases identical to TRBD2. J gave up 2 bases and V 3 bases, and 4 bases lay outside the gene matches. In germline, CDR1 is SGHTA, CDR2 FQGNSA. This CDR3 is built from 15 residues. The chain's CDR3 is CASSFRAGGPYEQYF. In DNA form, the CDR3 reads TGTGCCAGCAGCTTTCGAGCGGGAGGGCCCTACGAGCAGTACTTC.

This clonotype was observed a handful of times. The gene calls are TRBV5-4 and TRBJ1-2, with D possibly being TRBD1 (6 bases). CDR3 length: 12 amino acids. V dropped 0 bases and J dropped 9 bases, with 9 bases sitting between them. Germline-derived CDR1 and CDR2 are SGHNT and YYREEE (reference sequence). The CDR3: CASSLDRESYTF. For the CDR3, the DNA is TGTGCCAGCAGCTTGGACAGGGAAAGCTACACCTTC.

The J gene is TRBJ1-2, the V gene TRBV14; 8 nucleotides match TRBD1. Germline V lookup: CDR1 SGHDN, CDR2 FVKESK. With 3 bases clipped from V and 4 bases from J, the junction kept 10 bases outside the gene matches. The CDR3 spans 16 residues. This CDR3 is CASSQIGTGLSYGYTF. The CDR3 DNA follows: TGTGCCAGCAGCCAGATAGGGACAGGTCTATCCTATGGCTACACCTTC.

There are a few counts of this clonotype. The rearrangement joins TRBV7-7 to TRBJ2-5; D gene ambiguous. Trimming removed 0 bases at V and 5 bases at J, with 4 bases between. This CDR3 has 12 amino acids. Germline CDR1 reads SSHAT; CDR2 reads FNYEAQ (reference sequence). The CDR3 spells CASSLAGETQYF. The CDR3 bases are TGTGCCAGCAGCTTAGCGGGGGAGACCCAGTACTTC. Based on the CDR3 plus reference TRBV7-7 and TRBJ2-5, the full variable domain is GAGVSQSPRYKVTKRGQDVTLRCDPISSHATLYWYQQALGQGPEFLTYFNYEAQPDKSGLPSDRFSAERPEGSISTLTIQRTEQRDSAMYRCASSLAGETQYFGPGTRLLVL.

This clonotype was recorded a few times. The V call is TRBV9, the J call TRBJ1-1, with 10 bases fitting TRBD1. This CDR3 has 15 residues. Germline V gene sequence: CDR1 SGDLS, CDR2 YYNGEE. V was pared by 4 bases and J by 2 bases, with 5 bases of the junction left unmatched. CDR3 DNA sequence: TGTGCCAGCAGCCGACAGGGGGCCGGCAACACTGAAGCTTTCTTT. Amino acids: CASSRQGAGNTEAFF.

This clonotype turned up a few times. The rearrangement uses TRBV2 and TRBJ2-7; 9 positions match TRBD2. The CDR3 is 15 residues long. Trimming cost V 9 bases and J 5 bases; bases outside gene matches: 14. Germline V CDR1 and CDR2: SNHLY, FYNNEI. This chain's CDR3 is CARGAIAGVAHEQYF. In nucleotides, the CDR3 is TGTGCCAGGGGGGCTATAGCGGGAGTTGCGCACGAGCAGTACTTC.

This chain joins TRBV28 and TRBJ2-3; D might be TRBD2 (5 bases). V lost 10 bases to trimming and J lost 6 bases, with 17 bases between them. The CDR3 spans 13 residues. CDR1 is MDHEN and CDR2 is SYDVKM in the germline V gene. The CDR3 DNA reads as TGTGCCATCCGGAGGACCGATTTGGATACGCAGTATTTT. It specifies CAIRRTDLDTQYF.

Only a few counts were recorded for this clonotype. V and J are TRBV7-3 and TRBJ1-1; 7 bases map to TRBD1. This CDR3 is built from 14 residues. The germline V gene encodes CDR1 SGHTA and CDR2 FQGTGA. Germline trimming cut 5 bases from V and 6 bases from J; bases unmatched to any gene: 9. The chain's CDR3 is CASSPTGNTAEAFF. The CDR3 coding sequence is TGTGCCAGCAGCCCGACAGGGAACACTGCTGAAGCTTTCTTT.

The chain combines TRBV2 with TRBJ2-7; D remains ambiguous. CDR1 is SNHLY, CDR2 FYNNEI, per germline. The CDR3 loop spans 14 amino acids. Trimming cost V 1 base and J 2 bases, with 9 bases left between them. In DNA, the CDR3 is TGTGCCAGCAGTGAAGGACCCACAGCCTACGAGCAGTACTTC. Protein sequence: CASSEGPTAYEQYF.

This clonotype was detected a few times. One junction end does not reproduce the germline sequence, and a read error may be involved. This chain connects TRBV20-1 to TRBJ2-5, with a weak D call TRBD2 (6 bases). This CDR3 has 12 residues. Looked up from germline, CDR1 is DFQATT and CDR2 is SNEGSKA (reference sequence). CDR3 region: CSTRWGEETQYF. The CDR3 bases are TGCAGTACTAGGTGGGGGGAAGAGACCCAGTACTTC.

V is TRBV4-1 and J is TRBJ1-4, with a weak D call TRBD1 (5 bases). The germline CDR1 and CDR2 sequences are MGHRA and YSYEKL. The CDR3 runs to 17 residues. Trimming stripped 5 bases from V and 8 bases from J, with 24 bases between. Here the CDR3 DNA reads TGCGCCAGCAGCTTATACGGGGGGGATCGGGTCTGGGAAAAACTGTTTTTT. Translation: CASSLYGGDRVWEKLFF.

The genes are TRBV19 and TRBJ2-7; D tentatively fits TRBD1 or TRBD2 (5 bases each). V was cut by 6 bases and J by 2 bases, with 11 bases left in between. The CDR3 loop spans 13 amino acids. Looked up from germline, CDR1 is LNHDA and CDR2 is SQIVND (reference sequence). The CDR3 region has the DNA TGTGCCAGTAGCCGGGACGGTACCTACGAGCAGTACTTC. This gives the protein CASSRDGTYEQYF.

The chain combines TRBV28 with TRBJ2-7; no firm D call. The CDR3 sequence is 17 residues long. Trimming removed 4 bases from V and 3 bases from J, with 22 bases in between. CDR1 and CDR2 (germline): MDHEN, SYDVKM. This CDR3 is CASSSSYLGLTNYEQYF. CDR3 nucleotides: TGTGCCAGCAGTTCCTCTTACCTGGGTCTAACAAACTACGAGCAGTACTTC. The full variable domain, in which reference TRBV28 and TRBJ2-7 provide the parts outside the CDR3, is DVKVTQSSRYLVKRTGEKVFLECVQDMDHENMFWYRQDPGLGLRLIYFSYDVKMKEKGDIPEGYSVSREKKERFSLILESASTNQTSMYLCASSSSYLGLTNYEQYFGPGTRLTVT.

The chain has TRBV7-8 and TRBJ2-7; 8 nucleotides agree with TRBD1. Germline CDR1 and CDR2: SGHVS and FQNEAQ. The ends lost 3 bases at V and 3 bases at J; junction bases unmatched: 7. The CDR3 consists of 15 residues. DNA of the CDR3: TGTGCCAGCAGCTTCTCGACAGGGGCGCTCTACGAGCAGTACTTC. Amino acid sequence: CASSFSTGALYEQYF.

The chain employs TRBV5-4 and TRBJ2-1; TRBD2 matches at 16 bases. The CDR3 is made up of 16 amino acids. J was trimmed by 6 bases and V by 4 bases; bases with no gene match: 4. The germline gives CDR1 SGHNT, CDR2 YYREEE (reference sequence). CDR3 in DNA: TGTGCCAGCAGCCCTGGGACTAGCGGGAGGGTCAATGAGCAGTTCTTC. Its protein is CASSPGTSGRVNEQFF.

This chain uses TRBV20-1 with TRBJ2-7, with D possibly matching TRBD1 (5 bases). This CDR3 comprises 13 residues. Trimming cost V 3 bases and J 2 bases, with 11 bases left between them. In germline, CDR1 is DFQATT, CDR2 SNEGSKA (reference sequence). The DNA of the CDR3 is TGCAGTGCTAGGAGCCAGGGAACCTACGAGCAGTACTTC. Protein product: CSARSQGTYEQYF.

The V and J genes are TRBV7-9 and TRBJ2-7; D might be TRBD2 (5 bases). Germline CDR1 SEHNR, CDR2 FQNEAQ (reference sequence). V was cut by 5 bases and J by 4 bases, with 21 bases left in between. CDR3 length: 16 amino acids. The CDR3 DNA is TGTGCCAGCAGCCTACCCCCCTCGGCACTAGGATACGAGCAGTACTTC. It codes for CASSLPPSALGYEQYF.

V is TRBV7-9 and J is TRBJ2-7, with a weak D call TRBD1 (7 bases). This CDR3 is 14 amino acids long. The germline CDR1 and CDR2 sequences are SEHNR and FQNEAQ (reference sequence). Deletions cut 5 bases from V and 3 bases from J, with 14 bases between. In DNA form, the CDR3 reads TGTGCCAGCAGCCACAGGGGACTCAACTACGAGCAGTACTTC. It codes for CASSHRGLNYEQYF.

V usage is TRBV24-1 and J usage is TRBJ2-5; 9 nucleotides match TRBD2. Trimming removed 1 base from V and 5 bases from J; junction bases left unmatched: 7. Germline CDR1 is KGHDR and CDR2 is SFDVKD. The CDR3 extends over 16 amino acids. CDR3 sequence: CATSDLPIAGVETQYF. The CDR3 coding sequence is TGTGCCACCAGTGATTTACCTATAGCGGGGGTGGAGACCCAGTACTTC.

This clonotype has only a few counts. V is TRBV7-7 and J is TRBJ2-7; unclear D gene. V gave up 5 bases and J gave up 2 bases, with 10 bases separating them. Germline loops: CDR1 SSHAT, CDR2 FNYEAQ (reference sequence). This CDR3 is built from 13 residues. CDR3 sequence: CASSRLPTYEQYF. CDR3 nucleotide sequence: TGTGCCAGCAGCAGACTCCCCACCTACGAGCAGTACTTC.